Below are 2 T cell receptor beta chains sequenced from a single sample in a study of post-analysis software for immune sequencing data (dated by TCRdb to 2014 to 2015). Points the paper makes about the study in general: Significantly higher frequencies in patients than in controls were found for a few TRBV segments, including TRBV5-6, TRBV5-1 and TRBV20-1.

The library was built by means of PCR. The reads were generated on an Illumina HiSeq 2500. To reduce PCR and sequencing biases, unique molecular identifiers were built into the TCR beta cDNA libraries. TCRdb ran its own pipeline on the public reads, namely fastp trimming at Q25 and MiXCR clone calling, and kept in-frame beta chains. Each CDR3 protein gets just one entry, which takes the most common genes and DNA from the rows behind it. The table for this sample lists 600,000 to 750,000 distinct CDR3 sequences; about 60% of them were counted only once. The leading ten clones occupy 11% of the sample. Antigen specificity for these receptors is unknown. Input material: blood. Every receptor here comes from a girl aged 2-10 years with multiple sclerosis.

The rearrangement joins TRBV29-1 to TRBJ2-4; 7 nucleotides line up with TRBD1. Trimming cost V 8 bases and J 0 bases; bases outside gene matches: 16. The CDR3 sequence is 17 residues long. Germline CDR1 SQVTM, CDR2 ANQGSEA. CDR3 protein: CSLLPPGQLLAKNIQYF. The CDR3 DNA is TGCAGCCTCCTCCCTCCGGGACAGTTACTAGCCAAAAACATTCAGTACTTC.

V and J are TRBV6-5 and TRBJ1-2, with D possibly being TRBD1 (5 bases). V was clipped by 1 base and J by 7 bases, with 10 bases between them. Germline-derived CDR1 and CDR2 are MNHEY and SVGAGI. CDR3 length equals 13 residues. The CDR3 reads CASSYYVGGGYTF. CDR3 nucleotides: TGTGCCAGCAGTTACTATGTGGGGGGTGGCTACACCTTC.